The 5 T cell receptor beta chains listed next were all sequenced from one sample in a study. Using its own MiXCR run on the 5' RACE reads, TCRdb lists one record per CDR3 protein. The sample lists approximately 41,000 distinct CDR3 sequences, less than 30% occurring once. The sample consisted of memory CD4+ T cells sorted from a lymph node. Regarding subset: memory CD4+ T cells, CD4+CD45RO+CD25-. These receptors were collected from a female donor with breast cancer.

This clonotype turned up a few times. The rearrangement uses TRBV14 and TRBJ2-3, with 7 bases lining up with TRBD2. This CDR3 is built from 17 residues. Germline values: CDR1 SGHDN, CDR2 FVKESK. V trimming: 4 bases; J trimming: 0 bases; junction bases outside the gene matches: 10. This CDR3 reads CASSPNLAASSTDTQYF. The CDR3 nucleotides read TGTGCCAGCAGCCCCAACCTAGCGGCCTCTAGCACAGATACGCAGTATTTT.

V usage is TRBV28 and J usage is TRBJ1-5; 7 bases align to TRBD1. Germline V CDR1 and CDR2: MDHEN, SYDVKM. This CDR3 spans 14 amino acids. V trimming: 6 bases; J trimming: 5 bases; junction bases outside the gene matches: 7. CDR3 in DNA: TGTGCCAGCAGCCCGACAGGGCCCCATCAGCCCCAGCATTTT. This translates into CASSPTGPHQPQHF.

The chain couples TRBV7-9 to TRBJ2-1; the D gene is possibly TRBD2 (5 bases). With 2 bases removed from V and 7 bases from J, the gap between germline ends came to 18 bases. The V gene's germline CDR1 is SEHNR and CDR2 FQNEAQ (reference sequence). This CDR3 has 16 residues. CDR3 loop: CASSLRGSIARNEQFF. The DNA of the CDR3 is TGTGCCAGCAGCTTACGGGGATCCATCGCCCGTAATGAGCAGTTCTTC.

The chain is built from TRBV15 and TRBJ2-3, with TRBD2 matching 11 bases. Trimming removed 3 bases from V and 7 bases from J; junction bases left unmatched: 3. The V gene's germline CDR1 is LNHNV and CDR2 YYDKDF (reference sequence). The CDR3 runs to 14 residues. CDR3 loop: CATSRTSGIHTQYF. In nucleotides, the CDR3 is TGTGCCACCAGCAGGACTAGCGGGATACATACGCAGTATTTT. The entire variable domain, with the rest obtained from reference TRBV15 and TRBJ2-3, is as follows: DAMVIQNPRYQVTQFGKPVTLSCSQTLNHNVMYWYQQKSSQAPKLLFHYYDKDFNNEADTPDNFQSRRPNTSFCFLDIRSPGLGDTAMYLCATSRTSGIHTQYFGPGTRLTVL.

This clonotype occurred a few times. The V call is TRBV12-3 or TRBV12-4, the J call TRBJ2-7; D ambiguous. This CDR3 contains 14 residues. V was cut by 6 bases and J by 1 base, with 13 bases left in between. CDR3 loop: CASSRPPGSYEQYF. Here the CDR3 DNA reads TGTGCCAGCAGCCGACCCCCGGGTTCCTACGAGCAGTACTTC.